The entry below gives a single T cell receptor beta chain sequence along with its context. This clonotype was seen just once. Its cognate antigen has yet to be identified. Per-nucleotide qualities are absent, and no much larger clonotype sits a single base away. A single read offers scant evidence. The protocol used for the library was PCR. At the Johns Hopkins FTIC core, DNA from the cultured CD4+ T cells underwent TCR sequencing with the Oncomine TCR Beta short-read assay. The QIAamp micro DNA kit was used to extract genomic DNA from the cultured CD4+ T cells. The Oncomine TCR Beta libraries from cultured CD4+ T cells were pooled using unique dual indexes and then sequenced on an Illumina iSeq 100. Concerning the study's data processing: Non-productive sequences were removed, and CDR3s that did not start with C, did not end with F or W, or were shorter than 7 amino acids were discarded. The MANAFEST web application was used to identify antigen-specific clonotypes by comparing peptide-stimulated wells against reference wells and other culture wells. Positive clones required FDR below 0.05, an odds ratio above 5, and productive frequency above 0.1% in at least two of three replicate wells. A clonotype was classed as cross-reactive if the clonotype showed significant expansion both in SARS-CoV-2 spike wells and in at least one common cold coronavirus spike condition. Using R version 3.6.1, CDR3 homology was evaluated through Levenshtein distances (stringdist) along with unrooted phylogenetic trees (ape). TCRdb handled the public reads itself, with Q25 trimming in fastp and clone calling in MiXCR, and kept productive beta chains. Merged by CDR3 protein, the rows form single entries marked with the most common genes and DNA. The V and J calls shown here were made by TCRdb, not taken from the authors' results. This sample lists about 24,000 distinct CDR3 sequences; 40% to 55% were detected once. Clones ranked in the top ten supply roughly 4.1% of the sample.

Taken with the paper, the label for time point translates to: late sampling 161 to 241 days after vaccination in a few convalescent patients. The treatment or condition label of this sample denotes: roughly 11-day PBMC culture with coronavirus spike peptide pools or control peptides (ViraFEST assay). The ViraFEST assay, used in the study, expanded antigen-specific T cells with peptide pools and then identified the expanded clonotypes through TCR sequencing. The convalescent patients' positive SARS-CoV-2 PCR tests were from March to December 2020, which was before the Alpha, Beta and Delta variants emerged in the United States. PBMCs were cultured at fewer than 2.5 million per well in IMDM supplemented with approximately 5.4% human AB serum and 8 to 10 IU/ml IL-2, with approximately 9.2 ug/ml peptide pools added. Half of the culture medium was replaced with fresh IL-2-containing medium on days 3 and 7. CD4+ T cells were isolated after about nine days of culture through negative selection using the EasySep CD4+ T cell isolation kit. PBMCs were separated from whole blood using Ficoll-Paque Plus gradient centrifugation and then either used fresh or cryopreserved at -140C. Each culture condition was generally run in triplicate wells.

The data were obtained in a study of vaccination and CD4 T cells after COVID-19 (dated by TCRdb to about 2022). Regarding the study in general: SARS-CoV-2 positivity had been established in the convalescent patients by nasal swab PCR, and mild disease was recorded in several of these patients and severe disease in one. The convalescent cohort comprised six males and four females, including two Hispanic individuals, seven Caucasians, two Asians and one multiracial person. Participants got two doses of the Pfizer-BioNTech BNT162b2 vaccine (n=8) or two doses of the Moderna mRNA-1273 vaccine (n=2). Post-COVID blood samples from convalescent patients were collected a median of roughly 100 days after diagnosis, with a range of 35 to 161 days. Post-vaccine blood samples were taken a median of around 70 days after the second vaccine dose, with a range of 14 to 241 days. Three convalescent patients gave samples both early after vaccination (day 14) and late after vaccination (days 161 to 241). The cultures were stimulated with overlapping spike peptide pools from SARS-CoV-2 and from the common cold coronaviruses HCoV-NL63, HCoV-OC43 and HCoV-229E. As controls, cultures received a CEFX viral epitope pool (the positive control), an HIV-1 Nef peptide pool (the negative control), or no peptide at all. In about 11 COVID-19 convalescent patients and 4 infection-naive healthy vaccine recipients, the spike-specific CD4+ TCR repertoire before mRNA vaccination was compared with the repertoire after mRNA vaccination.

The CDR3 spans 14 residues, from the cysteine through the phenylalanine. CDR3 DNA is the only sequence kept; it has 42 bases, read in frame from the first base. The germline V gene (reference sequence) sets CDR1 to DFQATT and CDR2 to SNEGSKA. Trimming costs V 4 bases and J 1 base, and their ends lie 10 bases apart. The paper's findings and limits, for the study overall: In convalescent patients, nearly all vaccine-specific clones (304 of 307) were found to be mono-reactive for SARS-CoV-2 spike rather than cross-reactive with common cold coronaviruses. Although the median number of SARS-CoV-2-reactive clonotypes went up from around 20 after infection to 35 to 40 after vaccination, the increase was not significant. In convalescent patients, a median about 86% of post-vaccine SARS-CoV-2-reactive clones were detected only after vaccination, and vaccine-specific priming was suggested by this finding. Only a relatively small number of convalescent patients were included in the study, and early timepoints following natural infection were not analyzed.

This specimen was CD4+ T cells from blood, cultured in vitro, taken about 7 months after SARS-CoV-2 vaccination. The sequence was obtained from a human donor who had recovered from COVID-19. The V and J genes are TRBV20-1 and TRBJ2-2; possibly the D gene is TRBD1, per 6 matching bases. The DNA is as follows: TGCAGTGCTACTGGACAGATGAACACCGGGGAGCTGTTTTTT. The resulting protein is CSATGQMNTGELFF.